These 6 T cell receptor beta chains were all obtained from the same sample, sequenced in a study of cytomegalovirus exposure and HLA in healthy donors. Libraries were prepared by immunoSEQ multiplex PCR; TCRdb keeps only in-frame clonotypes and omits some of them. The sample has approximately 160,000 clones, 85% to 90% seen once. Sequenced input: PBMCs. These TCRs come from a woman younger than 30 in good health and CMV-seropositive.

The count of this clone is one. V gene TRBV11-2 combines with J gene TRBJ2-3; TRBD2 matches 8 bases. Germline assignment: CDR1 SGHAT and CDR2 FQNNGV. The ends lost 0 bases at V and 4 bases at J; junction bases unmatched: 3. The CDR3 spans 15 residues. CDR3 nucleotide sequence: TGTGCCAGCAGCTTAGATAGCGGGATGGCAGATACGCAGTATTTT. This sequence encodes CASSLDSGMADTQYF.

This clone appeared a single time. The chain has TRBV7-2 and TRBJ2-7; D unresolved. The germline V gene encodes CDR1 SGHTA and CDR2 FQGNSA. Trimming took off 5 bases at V and 1 base at J, with 15 bases between the two ends. There are 15 residues in the CDR3. CDR3 sequence (DNA): TGTGCCAGCAGCGTGGGCACCCCGTATTCCTACGAGCAGTACTTC. Residues: CASSVGTPYSYEQYF.

The chain uses TRBV9 and TRBJ2-7; D remains ambiguous. Germline loops: CDR1 SGDLS, CDR2 YYNGEE. This CDR3 is 14 amino acids long. Trimming took off 4 bases at V and 5 bases at J, with 16 bases between the two ends. CDR3 in amino acids: CASSPGPVFDEQYF. The DNA of the CDR3 is TGTGCCAGCAGCCCAGGTCCTGTTTTTGACGAGCAGTACTTC.

The chain links TRBV7-9 to TRBJ2-2; 9 nucleotides align to TRBD2. Germline values: CDR1 SEHNR, CDR2 FQNEAQ (reference sequence). This CDR3 spans 16 amino acids. Unmatched junction bases numbered 4, after V lost 5 bases and J lost 0 bases. CDR3 sequence (DNA): TGTGCCAGCAGCCCCAGACTAGCGGCGAACACCGGGGAGCTGTTTTTT. It translates to CASSPRLAANTGELFF.

The chain is built from TRBV11-3 and TRBJ2-7; 7 bases match TRBD2. From germline, CDR1 is SGHNT and CDR2 YENEEA. J lost 1 base, V lost 1 base, and 1 base had no gene match. CDR3 length equals 14 residues. As DNA, the CDR3 is TGTGCCAGCAGCTTAGGGGGGGGTTCCTACGAGCAGTACTTC. It translates to CASSLGGGSYEQYF.

J is TRBJ2-7 and V is TRBV7-8, with TRBD1 matching 8 bases. The trim removed 5 bases at V and 2 bases at J, leaving 5 bases unmatched. The CDR3 contains 14 residues. Germline CDR1 reads SGHVS; CDR2 reads FQNEAQ. The CDR3 here is CASSERTGTYEQYF. In DNA form, the CDR3 reads TGTGCCAGCAGCGAGCGGACAGGGACCTACGAGCAGTACTTC.